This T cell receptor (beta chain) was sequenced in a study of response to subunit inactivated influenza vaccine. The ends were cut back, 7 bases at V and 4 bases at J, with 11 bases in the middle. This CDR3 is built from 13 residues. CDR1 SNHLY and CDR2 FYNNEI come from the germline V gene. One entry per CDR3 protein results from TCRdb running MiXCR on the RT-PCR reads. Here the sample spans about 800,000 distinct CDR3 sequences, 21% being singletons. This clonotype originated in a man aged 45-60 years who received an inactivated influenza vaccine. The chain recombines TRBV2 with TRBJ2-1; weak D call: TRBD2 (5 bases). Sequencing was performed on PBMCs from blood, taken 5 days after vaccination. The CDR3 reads CASTREVYNEQFF. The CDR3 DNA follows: TGTGCCAGCACCCGGGAAGTATACAATGAGCAGTTCTTC.